Detailed here is one TCR beta chain. The entry originates in a study of blood T cell repertoires in COVID-19. Overall study: Samples of COVID-19 (acute and convalescent) were obtained from the United States, Italy and Spain. From T cells, B-cell-depleted T cells, or PBMCs came the material, which was cDNA or gDNA.

In the authors' methods: Reference gene primer amplification gave nucleated cell count estimates. Sequenced by immunoSEQ multiplex PCR; TCRdb stores in-frame clones only, minus some. V, J and clone size are taken as reported in that table, and D and trimming were inferred from the DNA itself. The table records some 450,000 clones, around 88% of them present only once. With 6 bases removed from V and 2 bases from J, the gap between germline ends came to 29 bases. The CDR3 has 19 residues. Germline V gene data show CDR1 as SGHRS and CDR2 as YFSETQ. Seattle enrolled patients during active infection and tracked them longitudinally.

The chain recombines TRBV5-1 with TRBJ1-2, with D perhaps matching TRBD1 (5 bases). The clonotype comes from a woman in her fifties or sixties with COVID-19, enrolled during active disease. The specimen sequenced was peripheral blood. This chain's CDR3 is CASNRGYRTPAPPNYGYTF. The CDR3, as DNA: TGCGCCAGCAACCGGGGGTATAGGACCCCAGCCCCACCCAACTATGGCTACACCTTC. The entire variable domain, with the rest obtained from reference TRBV5-1 and TRBJ1-2, is as follows: KAGVTQTPRYLIKTRGQQVTLSCSPISGHRSVSWYQQTPGQGLQFLFEYFSETQRNKGNFPGRFSGRQFSNSRSEMNVSTLELGDSALYLCASNRGYRTPAPPNYGYTFGSGTRLTVV.